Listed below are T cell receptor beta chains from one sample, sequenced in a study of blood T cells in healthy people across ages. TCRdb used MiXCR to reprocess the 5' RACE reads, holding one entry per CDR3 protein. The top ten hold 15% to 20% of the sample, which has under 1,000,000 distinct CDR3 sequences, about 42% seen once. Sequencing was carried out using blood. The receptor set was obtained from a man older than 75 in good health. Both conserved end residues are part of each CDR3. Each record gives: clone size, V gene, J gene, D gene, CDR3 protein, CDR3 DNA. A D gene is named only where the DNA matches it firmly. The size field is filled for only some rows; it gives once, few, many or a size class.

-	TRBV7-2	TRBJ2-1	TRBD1	CASSSRQGERNEQFF	TGTGCCAGCAGCTCCCGCCAGGGGGAAAGGAATGAGCAGTTCTTC
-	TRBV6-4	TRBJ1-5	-	CASSEMGGQPQHF	TGTGCCAGCAGTGAAATGGGCGGTCAGCCCCAGCATTTT
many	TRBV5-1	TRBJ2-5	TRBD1	CASSLTGGVETQYF	TGCGCCAGCAGCCTCACAGGGGGAGTAGAGACCCAGTACTTC
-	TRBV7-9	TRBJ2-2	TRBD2	CASSLTSPSNTGELFF	TGTGCCAGCAGCCTGACTAGCCCATCGAACACCGGGGAGCTGTTTTTT
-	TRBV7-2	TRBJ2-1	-	CASSLAGGGGGDEQFF	TGTGCCAGCAGCTTAGCCGGCGGGGGCGGGGGTGATGAGCAGTTCTTC
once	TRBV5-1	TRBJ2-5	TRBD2	CASSLVASGGGETQYF	TGCGCCAGCAGCTTGGTGGCTAGCGGAGGAGGGGAGACCCAGTACTTC
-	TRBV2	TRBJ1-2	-	CASSEGPPRSYGYTF	TGTGCCAGCAGTGAGGGACCGCCGAGGTCCTATGGCTACACCTTC
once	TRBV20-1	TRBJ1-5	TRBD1	CSAPIGQGGQPQHF	TGCAGTGCCCCAATCGGACAGGGTGGTCAGCCCCAGCATTTT
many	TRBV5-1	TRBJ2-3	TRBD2	CASSLELAGGTDTQYF	TGCGCCAGCAGCTTGGAACTAGCGGGAGGTACAGATACGCAGTATTTT
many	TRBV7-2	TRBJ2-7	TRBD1	CASSLAGTGYYEQYF	TGTGCCAGCAGCTTAGCGGGGACAGGGTATTACGAGCAGTACTTC
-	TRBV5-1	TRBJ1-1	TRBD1	CASSGQGPAFF	TGCGCCAGCAGTGGACAGGGTCCAGCTTTCTTT
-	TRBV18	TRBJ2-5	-	CASSPPSGGSRGTQYF	TGTGCCAGCTCACCACCTTCAGGGGGGTCTCGTGGGACCCAGTACTTC
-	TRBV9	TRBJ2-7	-	CASSVGAGMDYEQYF	TGTGCCAGCAGCGTAGGGGCAGGGATGGACTACGAGCAGTACTTC
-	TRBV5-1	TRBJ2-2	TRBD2	CASSQTSGRTGELFF	TGCGCCAGCAGCCAGACTAGCGGACGCACCGGGGAGCTGTTTTTT
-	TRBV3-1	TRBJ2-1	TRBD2	CASSQGTSPEQFF	TGTGCCAGCAGCCAAGGGACTAGTCCTGAGCAGTTCTTC
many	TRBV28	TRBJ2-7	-	CASSLPGVFNEQYF	TGTGCCAGCAGCCTCCCAGGGGTTTTCAACGAGCAGTACTTC
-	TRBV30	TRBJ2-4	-	CAWSRLGWPTDKNIQYF	TGTGCCTGGAGCCGACTTGGGTGGCCCACGGACAAAAACATTCAGTACTTC
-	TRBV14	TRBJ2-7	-	CASSHQLTEQYF	TGTGCCAGCAGCCATCAGTTGACCGAGCAGTACTTC
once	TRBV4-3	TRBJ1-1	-	CASSQGGGSGWSTEAFF	TGCGCCAGCAGCCAAGGTGGCGGATCGGGTTGGAGCACTGAAGCTTTCTTT
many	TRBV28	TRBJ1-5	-	CASSLFVEDQPQHF	TGTGCCAGCAGTTTATTTGTTGAGGATCAGCCCCAGCATTTT
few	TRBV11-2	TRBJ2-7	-	CASSLDIVRGVEQYF	TGTGCCAGCAGCTTAGACATCGTGCGAGGCGTCGAGCAGTACTTC
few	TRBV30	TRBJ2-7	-	CAWSVGRVQDSYEQYF	TGTGCCTGGAGTGTTGGTAGGGTGCAGGACAGCTACGAGCAGTACTTC
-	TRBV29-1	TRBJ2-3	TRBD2	CSVVLAGGPGSDTQYF	TGCAGCGTTGTCCTAGCGGGAGGGCCGGGCTCAGATACGCAGTATTTT
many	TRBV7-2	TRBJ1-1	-	CASSPQAGFNTEAFF	TGTGCCAGCAGCCCTCAAGCGGGCTTTAACACTGAAGCTTTCTTT
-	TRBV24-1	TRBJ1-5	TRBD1	CVTSDSDRGRTQPQHF	TGTGTCACCAGTGATTCTGACAGGGGTAGGACGCAGCCCCAGCATTTT
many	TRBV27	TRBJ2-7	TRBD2	CASSFRLVAGGPLNEQYF	TGTGCCAGCAGTTTTAGATTGGTAGCGGGAGGGCCTCTTAATGAGCAGTACTTC
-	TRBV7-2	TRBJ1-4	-	CASSPRLGNNEKLFF	TGTGCCAGCAGCCCCCGGTTGGGAAACAATGAAAAACTGTTTTTT
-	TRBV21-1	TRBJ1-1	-	CASSTYRAFKNTEAFF	TGTGCCAGCAGCACGTACCGGGCCTTCAAGAACACTGAAGCTTTCTTT
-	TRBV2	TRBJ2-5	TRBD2	CASSAVGTSGMETQYF	TGTGCCAGCAGTGCTGTTGGGACTAGCGGGATGGAGACCCAGTACTTC
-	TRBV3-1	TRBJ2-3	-	CASSKTGEYTDTQYF	TGTGCCAGCAGCAAGACCGGGGAGTACACAGATACGCAGTATTTT
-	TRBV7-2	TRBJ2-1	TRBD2	CASSLGPSGGHYNEQFF	TGTGCCAGCAGCTTAGGGCCTAGCGGGGGGCACTACAATGAGCAGTTCTTC
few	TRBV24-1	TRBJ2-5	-	CATRDGGSLGTQYF	TGTGCCACCAGAGACGGGGGAAGCCTAGGGACCCAGTACTTC
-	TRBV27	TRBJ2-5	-	CASRPGVGQTQYF	TGTGCCAGCAGACCAGGGGTGGGGCAGACCCAGTACTTC
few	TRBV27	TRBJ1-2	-	CASSLTFSNYGYTF	TGTGCCAGCAGTTTAACTTTCTCTAACTATGGCTACACCTTC
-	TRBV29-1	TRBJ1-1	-	CSVDPGQYTEAFF	TGCAGCGTTGATCCCGGTCAATACACTGAAGCTTTCTTT
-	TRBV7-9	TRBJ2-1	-	CASSLDVPPNEQFF	TGTGCCAGCAGCTTAGACGTGCCCCCCAATGAGCAGTTCTTC
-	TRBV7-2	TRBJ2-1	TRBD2	CASSSSSGGPREQFF	TGTGCCAGCAGCTCCTCTAGCGGGGGGCCCCGTGAGCAGTTCTTC